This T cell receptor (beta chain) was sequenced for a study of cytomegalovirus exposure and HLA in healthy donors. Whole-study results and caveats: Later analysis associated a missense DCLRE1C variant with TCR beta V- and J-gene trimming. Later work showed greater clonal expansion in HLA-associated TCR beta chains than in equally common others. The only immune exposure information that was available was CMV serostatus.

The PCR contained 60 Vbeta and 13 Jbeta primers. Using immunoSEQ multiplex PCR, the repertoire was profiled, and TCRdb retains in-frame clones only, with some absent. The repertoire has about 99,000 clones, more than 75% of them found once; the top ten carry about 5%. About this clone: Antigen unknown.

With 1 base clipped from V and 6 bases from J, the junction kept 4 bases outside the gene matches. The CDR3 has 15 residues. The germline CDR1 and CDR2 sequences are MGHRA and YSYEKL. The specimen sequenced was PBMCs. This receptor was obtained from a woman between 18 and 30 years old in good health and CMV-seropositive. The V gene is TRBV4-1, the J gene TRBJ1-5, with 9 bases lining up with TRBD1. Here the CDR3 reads CASSQGQGVGQPQHF. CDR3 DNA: TGCGCCAGCAGCCAAGGACAGGGGGTAGGTCAGCCCCAGCATTTT.